One sample yielded the 10 T cell receptor beta chains listed below, sequenced in a study of shared clonotypes between healthy human individuals. Repertoires were generated with immunoSEQ multiplex PCR, while TCRdb's copy carries only in-frame clones and drops some. The sample gives around 2,000,000 clones, 95% of which show up once; 0.13% is in the top ten. The source material was naive CD4+ T cells sorted from blood. Subset in this sample: CD45RA+ positively selected. Receptors originate from a young man in good health.

This chain connects TRBV5-1 to TRBJ2-5; 10 nucleotides align to TRBD1. CDR3 size: 14 residues. The germline CDR1 and CDR2 sequences are SGHRS and YFSETQ. V lost 4 bases, J lost 5 bases, and 5 bases stayed unmatched. CDR3 sequence (DNA): TGCGCCAGCAGCGACGGGACAGGGGCGGAGACCCAGTACTTC. Translation: CASSDGTGAETQYF. Full variable domain (rest looked up from reference TRBV5-1 and TRBJ2-5): KAGVTQTPRYLIKTRGQQVTLSCSPISGHRSVSWYQQTPGQGLQFLFEYFSETQRNKGNFPGRFSGRQFSNSRSEMNVSTLELGDSALYLCASSDGTGAETQYFGPGTRLLVL.

The chain is built from TRBV7-9 and TRBJ2-1; 7 nucleotides line up with TRBD2. CDR3 length equals 14 residues. With 3 bases clipped from V and 3 bases from J, the junction kept 2 bases outside the gene matches. Germline CDR1 SEHNR, CDR2 FQNEAQ (reference sequence). The CDR3 bases are TGTGCCAGCAGCTTGCAGCGGGACTACAATGAGCAGTTCTTC. Its translation: CASSLQRDYNEQFF.

The chain employs TRBV5-1 and TRBJ2-3, with 7 bases identical to TRBD2. The junction had 12 bases not matched to a gene; V was cut back by 5 bases and J by 6 bases. The CDR3 is 15 residues long. Looked up from germline, CDR1 is SGHRS and CDR2 is YFSETQ. CDR3 region: CASREIAGREDTQYF. The CDR3, as DNA: TGCGCCAGCAGGGAGATAGCGGGCAGGGAGGATACGCAGTATTTT.

The J gene is TRBJ2-1, the V gene TRBV7-9; 8 positions match TRBD2. The junction had 14 bases not matched to a gene; V was cut back by 4 bases and J by 15 bases. Germline V gene sequence: CDR1 SEHNR, CDR2 FQNEAQ (reference sequence). CDR3 length: 14 residues. The CDR3 DNA reads TGTGCCAGCAGCTCCAAAGTTCCGGGACTAGTTTCGTTCTTC. Protein: CASSSKVPGLVSFF.

The rearrangement uses TRBV9 and TRBJ2-3; TRBD2 aligns across 11 bases. With 5 bases clipped from V and 1 base from J, the junction kept 12 bases outside the gene matches. The CDR3 is made up of 18 amino acids. Germline V gives CDR1 SGDLS, CDR2 YYNGEE. CDR3 in amino acids: CASSLLAGALRGTDTQYF. The DNA for the CDR3 is TGTGCCAGCAGTTTACTAGCGGGGGCCCTCCGTGGCACAGATACGCAGTATTTT.

This clone was seen once. The sample carries other DNA sequences with the same CDR3. This chain links TRBV5-4 with TRBJ2-7; TRBD2 matches 8 bases. V was pared by 0 bases and J by 5 bases, with 7 bases of the junction left unmatched. This CDR3 contains 15 residues. Germline CDR1 reads SGHNT; CDR2 reads YYREEE (reference sequence). CDR3: CASSLAGLAGNEQYF. CDR3 nucleotide sequence: TGTGCCAGCAGCTTGGCCGGGCTAGCGGGTAACGAGCAGTACTTC. The whole variable domain, remainder taken from reference TRBV5-4 and TRBJ2-7, is ETGVTQSPTHLIKTRGQQVTLRCSSQSGHNTVSWYQQALGQGPQFIFQYYREEENGRGNFPPRFSGLQFPNYSSELNVNALELDDSALYLCASSLAGLAGNEQYFGPGTRLTVT.

The genes are TRBV9 and TRBJ2-3, with 8 bases that match TRBD1. V lost 2 bases, J lost 0 bases, and 8 bases stayed unmatched. There are 17 residues in the CDR3. Germline-derived CDR1 and CDR2 are SGDLS and YYNGEE. CDR3 sequence: CASSVGRTGLSTDTQYF. The CDR3 coding sequence is TGTGCCAGCAGCGTGGGGAGGACAGGGCTCAGCACAGATACGCAGTATTTT. Supplemented by reference TRBV9 and TRBJ2-3, the full variable domain reads DSGVTQTPKHLITATGQRVTLRCSPRSGDLSVYWYQQSLDQGLQFLIQYYNGEERAKGNILERFSAQQFPDLHSELNLSSLELGDSALYFCASSVGRTGLSTDTQYFGPGTRLTVL.

In nucleotides, the CDR3 is TGTGCCAGCAGTTTCCGGTGGGGACTAGCGGGGCACGGGCCGTTCTTC. It yields the protein CASSFRWGLAGHGPFF. This sequence joins TRBV27 and TRBJ2-1; 13 positions match TRBD2. V shed 3 bases, J shed 15 bases, and the junction held 14 bases outside the gene matches. Germline CDR1 reads MNHEY; CDR2 reads SMNVEV (reference sequence). This CDR3 region has 16 residues.

The chain recombines TRBV19 with TRBJ1-1; D perhaps matches TRBD1 (6 bases). V lost 6 bases to trimming and J lost 10 bases, with 12 bases between them. The CDR3 runs 11 residues. Germline V gene sequence: CDR1 LNHDA, CDR2 SQIVND (reference sequence). In nucleotides, the CDR3 is TGTGCCAGTAGGCGAACAGGGATAGCTTTCTTT. This encodes CASRRTGIAFF.

This clone was seen just once. This chain links TRBV10-3 with TRBJ2-5; the match to TRBD1 covers 9 bases. The CDR3 has 16 residues. V shed 4 bases, J shed 4 bases, and the junction held 10 bases outside the gene matches. The germline CDR1 and CDR2 sequences are ENHRY and SYGVKD. This chain's CDR3 is CAISGTGGASRETQYF. CDR3 DNA: TGTGCCATCAGTGGAACAGGGGGCGCGAGTAGAGAGACCCAGTACTTC.